The 21 T cell receptor beta chains below were found in one sample sequenced in a study of regulatory T cells in long-lasting Graves disease. As for time point: newly diagnosed GD, antithyroid drugs for less than 3 months. The TCR library used RNA extracted from PBMCs. Building of the TCR beta libraries involved iRepertoire HTBI primers and Arm-PCR of CDR3 regions. In TCRdb, the multiplex PCR reads were re-called with MiXCR into one record per CDR3 protein. The table includes approximately 400,000 distinct CDR3 sequences, under 15% detected once. This sample was also put to use in a study of T cells in Graves' hyperthyroidism and ophthalmopathy.

Sample: peripheral blood mononuclear cells (PBMCs), taken at new diagnosis, from a patient treated with antithyroid drugs. Receptor source: a woman under 40 with Graves disease.

The table lists this clonotype with many counts. J is TRBJ1-2 and V is TRBV27; 7 positions match TRBD1. From germline, CDR1 is MNHEY and CDR2 SMNVEV (reference sequence). This CDR3 region has 15 residues. V was clipped by 5 bases and J by 3 bases; unmatched bases: 9. CDR3 nucleotide sequence: TGTGCCAGCAGTACCGTAGGGGGCGCCGACTATGGCTACACCTTC. Its protein product is CASSTVGGADYGYTF.

The chain carries TRBV11-2 and TRBJ2-7, with 11 bases matching TRBD2. V shed 5 bases and J 4 bases; nucleotides not matched to a gene: 13. Per germline, CDR1 SGHAT and CDR2 FQNNGV. This CDR3 is built from 17 residues. As DNA, the CDR3 is TGTGCCAGCAGCCTCACTTTAACTAGCGGGAGTTGGTACGAGCAGTACTTC. Translated: CASSLTLTSGSWYEQYF.

This clonotype was observed a few times. The chain couples TRBV3-1 to TRBJ2-5; D is perhaps TRBD2 (6 bases). The CDR3 covers 16 residues. V shed 9 bases and J shed 2 bases, with 22 bases lying between them. Germline CDR1 reads LGHDT; CDR2 reads YNNKEL (reference sequence). CDR3 coding DNA: TGTGCCAGAAAGCACCCCGGGACTCCCATACAAGAGACCCAGTACTTC. Residues: CARKHPGTPIQETQYF.

This clonotype was observed many times. The CDR3 protein is CASSSLAGALTSTDTQYF. CDR3 bases: TGTGCCAGCAGCTCACTAGCGGGAGCGCTGACTAGCACAGATACGCAGTATTTT. The genes are TRBV11-3 and TRBJ2-3; 11 bases line up with TRBD2. The CDR3 extends over 18 amino acids. V dropped 4 bases and J dropped 0; count of bases not matched to a gene: 9. Germline values: CDR1 SGHNT, CDR2 YENEEA.

This clonotype was seen many times. V is TRBV7-9 and J is TRBJ2-5; maybe TRBD2 (6 bases). The V and J ends lost 5 bases and 2 bases respectively, with 12 bases between them. Per the germline V gene, CDR1 is SEHNR and CDR2 is FQNEAQ (reference sequence). This CDR3 contains 14 residues. Written as DNA, the CDR3 is TGTGCCAGCAGCCAAAGGGAGGTTCAAGAGACCCAGTACTTC. It yields the protein CASSQREVQETQYF.

CDR3 residues: CASGDGTGAYEQYF. CDR3 sequence (DNA): TGTGCCAGTGGAGATGGGACAGGGGCCTACGAGCAGTACTTC. The chain couples TRBV19 to TRBJ2-7; 10 nucleotides line up with TRBD1. The CDR3 contains 14 residues. Germline CDR1 LNHDA, CDR2 SQIVND (reference sequence). Trimming took 8 bases from V and 2 from J; bases not matched to a gene: 6.

This clonotype has at least ten counts. This chain connects TRBV6-1 to TRBJ1-6, with TRBD1 as a possible D gene (6 bases). The CDR3 is made up of 19 amino acids. V shed 7 bases and J shed 4 bases, with 26 bases lying between them. Germline V CDR1 and CDR2: MNHNS, SASEGT. CDR3 DNA: TGTGCCAGCACCGAAGTTCCCCAAACCCGAGGGACATATAATTCACCCCTCCACTTT. Translation: CASTEVPQTRGTYNSPLHF.

This chain links TRBV9 with TRBJ2-3; 13 positions match TRBD2. Per germline, CDR1 SGDLS and CDR2 YYNGEE. Trimming cost V 4 bases and J 0 bases; bases outside gene matches: 8. The CDR3 runs 18 residues. CDR3 DNA: TGTGCCAGCAGCAGGACCGGGACTAGCGGGATTAGCACAGATACGCAGTATTTT. It translates to CASSRTGTSGISTDTQYF. The variable domain in full, completed from reference TRBV9 and TRBJ2-3, reads DSGVTQTPKHLITATGQRVTLRCSPRSGDLSVYWYQQSLDQGLQFLIQYYNGEERAKGNILERFSAQQFPDLHSELNLSSLELGDSALYFCASSRTGTSGISTDTQYFGPGTRLTVL.

The CDR3 DNA is TGTGCCAGCAGTTTGGCTGGCGGGGAGCTGTTTTTT. Encoded protein: CASSLAGGELFF. The chain is built from TRBV12-3 or TRBV12-4 and TRBJ2-2, with D unresolved. V gave up 3 bases and J gave up 7 bases, with 6 bases separating them. The CDR3 sequence is 12 residues long.

This clonotype was detected ten times or more. V usage is TRBV12-3 or TRBV12-4 and J usage is TRBJ1-2, with 7 bases that match TRBD1. This CDR3 spans 13 amino acids. This CDR3 is CTQRVAGGYGYTF. The CDR3, as DNA: TGTACCCAACGAGTCGCAGGGGGCTATGGCTACACCTTC.

Many counts were recorded for this clonotype. The chain combines TRBV18 with TRBJ2-1; maybe TRBD1 (5 bases). Germline values: CDR1 KGHSH, CDR2 LQKENI. This CDR3 contains 17 residues. Trimming took off 1 base at V and 0 bases at J, with 13 bases between the two ends. This CDR3 is CASSPQEGQGSYNEQFF. The DNA of the CDR3 is TGTGCCAGCTCACCACAGGAAGGCCAGGGCTCCTACAATGAGCAGTTCTTC.

In this sample, this clonotype turned up a few times. The genes are TRBV11-2 and TRBJ2-1, with TRBD2 identical over 13 bases. The CDR3 is 19 residues long. V was pared by 5 bases and J by 1 base, with 11 bases of the junction left unmatched. Germline V gene sequence: CDR1 SGHAT, CDR2 FQNNGV. The CDR3 nucleotides are TGTGCCAGCAGCCTCGGGAGGAAACTAGCGGGAGGGTCCTACAATGAGCAGTTCTTC. Its protein is CASSLGRKLAGGSYNEQFF. The whole variable domain, remainder taken from reference TRBV11-2 and TRBJ2-1, is EAGVAQSPRYKIIEKRQSVAFWCNPISGHATLYWYQQILGQGPKLLIQFQNNGVVDDSQLPKDRFSAERLKGVDSTLKIQPAKLEDSAVYLCASSLGRKLAGGSYNEQFFGPGTRLTVL.

This clonotype was detected ten times or more. This chain connects TRBV2 to TRBJ2-7; tentative D call: TRBD1 (6 bases). The CDR3 length is 15 residues. V was shortened by 7 bases and J by 3 bases, with 19 bases between the two germline ends. Looked up from germline, CDR1 is SNHLY and CDR2 is FYNNEI. CDR3 loop: CASNLQGAIDYEQYF. Written as DNA, the CDR3 is TGTGCCAGCAATTTACAGGGAGCGATAGACTACGAGCAGTACTTC.

The chain is built from TRBV28 and TRBJ1-2; D gene ambiguous. Trimming took 5 bases from V and 1 from J, leaving 17 bases between them. Germline V lookup: CDR1 MDHEN, CDR2 SYDVKM. This CDR3 is built from 16 residues. The CDR3 loop is CASSPIKGLINYGYTF. The CDR3, as DNA: TGTGCCAGCAGTCCGATAAAGGGCCTGATTAACTATGGCTACACCTTC.

The CDR3 protein is CASSPPQGYEQYF. The CDR3 DNA reads TGTGCCAGCTCACCCCCCCAGGGCTACGAGCAGTACTTC. The chain is built from TRBV18 and TRBJ2-7, with D perhaps TRBD1 (5 bases). CDR3 length equals 13 residues. Trimming removed 3 bases from V and 3 bases from J, with 9 bases in between. Germline CDR1 and CDR2: KGHSH and LQKENI.

To note about this clonotype: Since a much larger clone is just one base distant, this may be a read error. The chain employs TRBV5-1 and TRBJ1-1; TRBD1 might be the D (5 bases). Germline CDR1 is SGHRS and CDR2 is YFSETQ. CDR3 size: 13 residues. Trimming left V 6 bases short and J 7 bases short, with 16 bases between. This CDR3 reads CASTLGESIEAFF. The CDR3 nucleotides read TGCGCCAGCACTTTAGGGGAGAGCATTGAAGCTTTCTTT. Full variable domain (remainder filled in from reference TRBV5-1 and TRBJ1-1): KAGVTQTPRYLIKTRGQQVTLSCSPISGHRSVSWYQQTPGQGLQFLFEYFSETQRNKGNFPGRFSGRQFSNSRSEMNVSTLELGDSALYLCASTLGESIEAFFGQGTRLTVV.

This clonotype has a count of ten or more. The chain combines TRBV30 with TRBJ1-5; 7 bases fit TRBD1. V shed 3 bases, J shed 7 bases, and the junction held 9 bases outside the gene matches. The CDR3 spans 14 residues. Germline CDR1 is GTSNPN and CDR2 is SVGIG (reference sequence). The CDR3 DNA reads as TGTGCCTGGAGGGAAAGACAGGGCGGGCAGCCCCAGCATTTT. It is translated as CAWRERQGGQPQHF.

Remarks on this clonotype: A much larger clonotype is one base distant, so this may be a read error. This chain uses TRBV20-1 with TRBJ2-1, with D perhaps assigned TRBD1 or TRBD2 (5 bases each). V was cut by 2 bases and J by 5 bases, with 13 bases left in between. The CDR3 spans 14 residues. Germline values: CDR1 DFQATT, CDR2 SNEGSKA (reference sequence). This CDR3 is CSARFGGLHNEQFF. CDR3 nucleotide sequence: TGCAGTGCTAGATTTGGGGGTTTACACAATGAGCAGTTCTTC.

The sample holds many counts of this clonotype. The CDR3 DNA follows: TGTGCCAGCTCACCACCATTATACACAGATACGCAGTATTTT. Residues: CASSPPLYTDTQYF. The chain recombines TRBV18 with TRBJ2-3; D gene ambiguous. Germline V gene data show CDR1 as KGHSH and CDR2 as LQKENI. The CDR3 consists of 14 residues. Trimming stripped 0 bases from V and 2 bases from J, with 6 bases between. Full variable domain (remainder filled in from reference TRBV18 and TRBJ2-3): NAGVMQNPRHLVRRRGQEARLRCSPMKGHSHVYWYRQLPEEGLKFMVYLQKENIIDESGMPKERFSAEFPKEGPSILRIQQVVRGDSAAYFCASSPPLYTDTQYFGPGTRLTVL.

This clonotype was counted ten times or more. V and J are TRBV28 and TRBJ2-7; tentative D call: TRBD1 (5 bases). With 3 bases removed from V and 3 bases from J, the gap between germline ends came to 15 bases. The CDR3 is 15 residues long. The germline V gene encodes CDR1 MDHEN and CDR2 SYDVKM. The CDR3 region is CASSFRAQEVYEQYF. The DNA of the CDR3 is TGTGCCAGCAGTTTTCGTGCACAGGAAGTCTACGAGCAGTACTTC.

This clonotype was observed a few times. The chain carries TRBV11-2 and TRBJ1-5, with 7 bases matching TRBD1. The CDR3 runs to 15 residues. V shed 5 bases and J 6 bases; nucleotides not matched to a gene: 10. CDR1 is SGHAT, CDR2 FQNNGV, per germline. DNA of the CDR3: TGTGCCAGCAGCCCCGGACAGGCTAAAGGTCAGCCCCAGCATTTT. It is translated as CASSPGQAKGQPQHF.